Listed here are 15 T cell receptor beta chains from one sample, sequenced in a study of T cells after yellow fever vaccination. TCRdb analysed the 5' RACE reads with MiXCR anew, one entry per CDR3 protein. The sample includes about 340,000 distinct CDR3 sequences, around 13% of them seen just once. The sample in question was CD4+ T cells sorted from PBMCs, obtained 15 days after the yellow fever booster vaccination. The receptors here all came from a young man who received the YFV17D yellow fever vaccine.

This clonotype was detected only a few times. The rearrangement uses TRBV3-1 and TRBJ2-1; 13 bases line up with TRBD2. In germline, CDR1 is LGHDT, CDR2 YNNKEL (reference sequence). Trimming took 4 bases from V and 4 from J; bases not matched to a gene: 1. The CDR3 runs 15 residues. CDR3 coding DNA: TGTGCCAGCAGCCGGGGACTAGCGGGGTACAATGAGCAGTTCTTC. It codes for CASSRGLAGYNEQFF.

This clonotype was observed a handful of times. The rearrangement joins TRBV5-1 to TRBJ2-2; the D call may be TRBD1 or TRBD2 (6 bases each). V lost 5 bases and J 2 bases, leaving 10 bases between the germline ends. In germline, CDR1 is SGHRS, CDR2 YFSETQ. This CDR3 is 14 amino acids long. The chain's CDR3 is CASSEGGNTGELFF. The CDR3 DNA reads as TGCGCCAGCAGTGAGGGGGGAAACACCGGGGAGCTGTTTTTT.

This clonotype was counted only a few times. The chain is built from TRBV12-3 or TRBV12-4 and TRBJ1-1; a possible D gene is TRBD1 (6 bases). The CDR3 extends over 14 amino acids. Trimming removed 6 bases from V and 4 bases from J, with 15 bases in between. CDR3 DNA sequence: TGTGCCAGCAGAGGACCCAGGGGCCCCACTGAAGCTTTCTTT. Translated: CASRGPRGPTEAFF.

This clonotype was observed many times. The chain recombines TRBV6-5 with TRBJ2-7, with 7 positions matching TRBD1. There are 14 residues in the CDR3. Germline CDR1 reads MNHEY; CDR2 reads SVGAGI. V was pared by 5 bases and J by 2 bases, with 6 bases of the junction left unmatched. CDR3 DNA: TGTGCCAGCAGTAAGACAGGGCTCACCTACGAGCAGTACTTC. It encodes CASSKTGLTYEQYF.

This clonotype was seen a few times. The CDR3 DNA is TGTGCCAGCAGTCCGAGACTGACCTACGAGCAGTACTTC. It codes for CASSPRLTYEQYF. The rearrangement joins TRBV6-2 or TRBV6-3 to TRBJ2-7; no clear D. Germline CDR1 is MNHEY and CDR2 is SVGEGT. The V end lost 5 bases, the J end lost 2 bases, and 10 bases lay between the germline ends. The CDR3 is 13 amino acids.

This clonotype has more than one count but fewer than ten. CDR3 bases: TGTGCCAGCAGAAGTAGACAGGGGTCCACTGAAGCTTTCTTT. Translation gives CASRSRQGSTEAFF. The chain employs TRBV7-2 and TRBJ1-1; TRBD1 aligns across 8 bases. The CDR3 length is 14 residues. Trimming cost V 6 bases and J 4 bases; bases outside gene matches: 7. Germline loops: CDR1 SGHTA, CDR2 FQGNSA.

CDR3 residues: CASSSERGALYEQYF. The DNA of the CDR3 is TGTGCCAGCAGCTCCGAGCGGGGGGCCCTGTACGAGCAGTACTTC. This chain joins TRBV7-2 and TRBJ2-7, with 9 bases lining up with TRBD2. Trimming cost V 4 bases and J 4 bases; bases outside gene matches: 8. Germline lookup yields CDR1 SGHTA and CDR2 FQGNSA. The CDR3 contains 15 residues.

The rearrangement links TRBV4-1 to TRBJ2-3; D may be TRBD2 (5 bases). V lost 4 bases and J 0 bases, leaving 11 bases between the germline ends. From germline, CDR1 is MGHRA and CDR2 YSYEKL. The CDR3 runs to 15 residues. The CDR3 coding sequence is TGCGCCAGCAGCCGGGTGGGAGCCAGCACAGATACGCAGTATTTT. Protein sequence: CASSRVGASTDTQYF.

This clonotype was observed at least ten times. As DNA, the CDR3 is TGTGCCAGCAGTGACGGGGCGGCGGGGACCCAGTACTTC. This codes for CASSDGAAGTQYF. The V call is TRBV2, the J call TRBJ2-5; D could derive from TRBD1 or TRBD2 (5 bases each). This CDR3 is built from 13 residues. V was shortened by 3 bases and J by 7 bases, with 12 bases between the two germline ends. Germline CDR1 reads SNHLY; CDR2 reads FYNNEI. Combining the CDR3 with reference TRBV2 and TRBJ2-5 gives the whole variable domain EPEVTQTPSHQVTQMGQEVILRCVPISNHLYFYWYRQILGQKVEFLVSFYNNEISEKSEIFDDQFSVERPDGSNFTLKIRSTKLEDSAMYFCASSDGAAGTQYFGPGTRLLVL.

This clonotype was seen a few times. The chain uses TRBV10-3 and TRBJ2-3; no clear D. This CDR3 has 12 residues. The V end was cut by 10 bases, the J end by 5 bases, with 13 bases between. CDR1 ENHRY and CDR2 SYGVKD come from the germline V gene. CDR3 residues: CATSPGVDTQYF. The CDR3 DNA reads TGTGCCACCTCTCCGGGTGTAGATACGCAGTATTTT.

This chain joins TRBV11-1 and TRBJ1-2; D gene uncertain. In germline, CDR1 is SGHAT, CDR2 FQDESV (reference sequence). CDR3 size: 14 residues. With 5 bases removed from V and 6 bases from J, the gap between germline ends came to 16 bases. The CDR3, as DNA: TGTGCCAGCAGCCCCCGGACGGCCGCGGATGGCTACACCTTC. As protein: CASSPRTAADGYTF. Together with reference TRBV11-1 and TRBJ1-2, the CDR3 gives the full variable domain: EAEVAQSPRYKITEKSQAVAFWCDPISGHATLYWYRQILGQGPELLVQFQDESVVDDSQLPKDRFSAERLKGVDSTLKIQPAELGDSAMYLCASSPRTAADGYTFGSGTRLTVV.

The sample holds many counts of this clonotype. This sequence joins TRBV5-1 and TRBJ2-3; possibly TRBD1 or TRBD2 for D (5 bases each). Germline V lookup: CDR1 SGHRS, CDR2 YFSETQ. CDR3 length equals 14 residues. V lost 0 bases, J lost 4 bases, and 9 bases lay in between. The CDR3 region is CASSLGGTADTQYF. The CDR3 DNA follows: TGCGCCAGCAGCTTGGGAGGGACGGCAGATACGCAGTATTTT.

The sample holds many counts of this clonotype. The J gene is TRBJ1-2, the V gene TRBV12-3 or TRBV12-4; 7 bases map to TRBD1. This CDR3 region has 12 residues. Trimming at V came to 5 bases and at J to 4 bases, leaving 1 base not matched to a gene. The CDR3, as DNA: TGTGCCAGCAGTAACAGGGGCTATGGCTACACCTTC. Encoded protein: CASSNRGYGYTF.

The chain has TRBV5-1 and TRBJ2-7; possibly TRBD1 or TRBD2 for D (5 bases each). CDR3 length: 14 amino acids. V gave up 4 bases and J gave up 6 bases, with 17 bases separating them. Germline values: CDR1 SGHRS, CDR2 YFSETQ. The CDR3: CASSIRDAEGEQYF. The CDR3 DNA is TGCGCCAGCAGCATCCGGGACGCAGAAGGCGAGCAGTACTTC.

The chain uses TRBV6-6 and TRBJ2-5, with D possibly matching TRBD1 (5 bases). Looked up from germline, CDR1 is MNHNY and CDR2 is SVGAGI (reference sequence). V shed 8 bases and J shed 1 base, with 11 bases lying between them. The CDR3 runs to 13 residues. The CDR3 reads CASLRVSQETQYF. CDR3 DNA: TGTGCCAGCCTCAGGGTCTCCCAAGAGACCCAGTACTTC.